These 9 T cell receptor beta chains originate from one sample sequenced in a study of shared clonotypes between healthy human individuals. The table came from immunoSEQ multiplex PCR; TCRdb's copy has only in-frame clones and leaves some out. The table has a few hundred thousand clones, 97% seen once; the top ten hold approximately 0.057%. Material: naive CD4+ T cells sorted from blood. Subset given: CD45RA+ positively selected. These receptors were collected from a woman in her twenties or thirties in good health.

Written as DNA, the CDR3 is TGCAGCGTTGAGACAGGATGGGGCCAGCCCCAGCATTTT. This translates into CSVETGWGQPQHF. The chain couples TRBV29-1 to TRBJ1-5; TRBD1 is a possible D gene (6 bases). V was shortened by 3 bases and J by 7 bases, with 13 bases between the two germline ends. Germline V gene lookup returns CDR1 SQVTM and CDR2 ANQGSEA. The CDR3 length is 13 residues.

The CDR3, as DNA: TGTGCCAGCAGCTTACTCCCTGCGGGAGTTCTAAATGAGCAGTTCTTC. This sequence encodes CASSLLPAGVLNEQFF. The chain links TRBV7-2 to TRBJ2-1, with 7 positions matching TRBD2. This CDR3 region has 16 residues. The germline V gene has CDR1 SGHTA and CDR2 FQGNSA. V was pared by 2 bases and J by 7 bases, with 11 bases of the junction left unmatched.

The chain uses TRBV6-1 and TRBJ2-3; 10 bases align to TRBD1. The trim removed 8 bases at V and 4 bases at J, leaving 3 bases unmatched. Germline V CDR1 and CDR2: MNHNS, SASEGT. The length of the CDR3 is 13 residues. CDR3 sequence reads: CASGQGVSDTQYF. DNA of the CDR3: TGTGCCAGCGGACAGGGGGTGTCAGATACGCAGTATTTT.

The chain uses TRBV5-6 and TRBJ1-4; D gene ambiguous. Germline V gives CDR1 SGHDT, CDR2 YYEEEE. The CDR3 consists of 15 residues. The ends were cut back, 4 bases at V and 3 bases at J, with 13 bases in the middle. The CDR3 region has the DNA TGTGCCAGCAGCCGAGGATACGGGCCTAATGAAAAACTGTTTTTT. Translating it yields CASSRGYGPNEKLFF.

The rearrangement joins TRBV5-1 to TRBJ2-1; either TRBD1 or TRBD2 may fit D (5 bases each). The germline CDR1 and CDR2 sequences are SGHRS and YFSETQ. V was cut by 3 bases and J by 4 bases, with 14 bases left in between. This CDR3 has 15 residues. The DNA for the CDR3 is TGCGCCAGCAGCTCTCGGGACCCCCATTACAATGAGCAGTTCTTC. This encodes CASSSRDPHYNEQFF.

V and J are TRBV4-2 and TRBJ2-1, with TRBD1 matching over 12 bases. With 3 bases clipped from V and 9 bases from J, the junction kept 6 bases outside the gene matches. This CDR3 comprises 15 residues. The germline V gene encodes CDR1 LGHNA and CDR2 YNFKEQ. In DNA form, the CDR3 reads TGTGCCAGCAGCCAGACCGGGACAGGGGGCGGTGAGCAGTTCTTC. Residues: CASSQTGTGGGEQFF.

The genes are TRBV19 and TRBJ2-5, with D unclear. Germline CDR1 and CDR2: LNHDA and SQIVND (reference sequence). V lost 1 base and J 1 base, leaving 1 base between the germline ends. The CDR3 has 12 amino acids. The CDR3 protein is CASSIGQETQYF. CDR3 DNA: TGTGCCAGTAGTATAGGCCAAGAGACCCAGTACTTC.

The chain has TRBV2 and TRBJ1-1; no reliable D call. Trimming shortened V by 3 bases and J by 6 bases, and 11 bases separated the two germline ends. Per the germline V gene, CDR1 is SNHLY and CDR2 is FYNNEI. This CDR3 spans 13 amino acids. DNA of the CDR3: TGTGCCAGCAGTGAGGGCCCAATCTCTGAAGCTTTCTTT. Amino acid sequence: CASSEGPISEAFF.

The chain is built from TRBV28 and TRBJ1-3; D not certain. Germline V lookup: CDR1 MDHEN, CDR2 SYDVKM. The CDR3 extends over 13 amino acids. Between the trimmed V and J ends, which lost 10 bases and 0 bases, there was a span of 10 bases. The CDR3 bases are TGTGCCACAGGACTGAGCTCTGGAAACACCATATATTTT. Translated: CATGLSSGNTIYF. The whole variable domain, remainder taken from reference TRBV28 and TRBJ1-3, is DVKVTQSSRYLVKRTGEKVFLECVQDMDHENMFWYRQDPGLGLRLIYFSYDVKMKEKGDIPEGYSVSREKKERFSLILESASTNQTSMYLCATGLSSGNTIYFGEGSWLTVV.